This T cell receptor (beta chain) came from a study of identical twins. Study-level points and caveats: Carriage of fewer insertions was seen in abundant cord blood beta clonotypes, whereas memory repertoires showed none. There was more out-of-frame TCR alpha sharing in monozygotic twins than models estimated.

The J segment lost 4 bases and the V segment lost 6 bases, leaving 7 bases of the junction unmatched. The CDR3 extends over 15 amino acids. This clonotype was counted many times. Its antigen is currently unknown. TCRdb called the 5' RACE reads again in MiXCR, with one record for every CDR3 protein. The sample consists of 690,000 or so distinct CDR3 sequences, over 8.5% of them appearing once. Another study also made use of these data, one on yellow fever vaccine responses in identical twins. In that study: Reported findings indicate that twins' vaccine T cell responses seemed partially convergent, partially personalized.

The chain recombines TRBV12-3 or TRBV12-4 with TRBJ2-3, with 10 bases identical to TRBD2. The receptor comes from a young woman in good health. Material for sequencing was PBMCs. The CDR3 nucleotides read TGTGCCAGCAGAGCAAGCGGGAGGGGCTCAGATACGCAGTATTTT. The encoded protein is CASRASGRGSDTQYF.